This TCR beta chain was documented in a study of long-term antiretroviral therapy in people with HIV. Participants living with HIV all received treatment in the United States. Per germline, CDR1 SEHNR and CDR2 FQNEAQ (reference sequence). CDR3 length equals 16 residues. Trimming cost V 0 bases and J 5 bases; bases outside gene matches: 6. The libraries were made with immunoSEQ v3.0 at survey level. Repertoires were generated with immunoSEQ multiplex PCR, while TCRdb's copy carries only in-frame clones and drops some. This sample has around 34,000 clones; about four fifths occur once, and the top ten carry under 4%.

Here the sequenced sample was unsorted PBMCs, taken 3 years after starting antiretroviral therapy. This receptor was identified in a man aged 45-65 years with HIV. The genes are TRBV7-9 and TRBJ2-5; 10 bases align to TRBD2. CDR3 nucleotides: TGTGCCAGCAGCTTAGCGAGGCTAGCGGGAGTGGAGACCCAGTACTTC. Translating gives CASSLARLAGVETQYF.